The clone carrying this TCR beta chain was observed a few times. The data were taken from a study of T cells after yellow fever vaccination. Across the study: Some fractions had low cell numbers, and these were prepared with SMART-Seq v4 Ultra Low Input.

TCRdb called the 5' RACE reads again in MiXCR, with one record for every CDR3 protein. The sample carries fewer than 400,000 distinct CDR3 sequences, more than 5.5% recorded once. Sequenced here: PBMCs, sampled 5 days after the yellow fever booster vaccination. The receptor was isolated from a man younger than 45 who received the YFV17D yellow fever vaccine.

CDR3 loop: CASSFTGTSEAFF. The CDR3 bases are TGTGCCAGCAGCTTCACTGGGACATCTGAAGCTTTCTTT. This chain connects TRBV3-1 to TRBJ1-1; D is possibly TRBD1 (6 bases). Germline CDR1 LGHDT, CDR2 YNNKEL (reference sequence). V was cut by 5 bases and J by 6 bases, with 13 bases left in between. The CDR3 runs 13 residues.